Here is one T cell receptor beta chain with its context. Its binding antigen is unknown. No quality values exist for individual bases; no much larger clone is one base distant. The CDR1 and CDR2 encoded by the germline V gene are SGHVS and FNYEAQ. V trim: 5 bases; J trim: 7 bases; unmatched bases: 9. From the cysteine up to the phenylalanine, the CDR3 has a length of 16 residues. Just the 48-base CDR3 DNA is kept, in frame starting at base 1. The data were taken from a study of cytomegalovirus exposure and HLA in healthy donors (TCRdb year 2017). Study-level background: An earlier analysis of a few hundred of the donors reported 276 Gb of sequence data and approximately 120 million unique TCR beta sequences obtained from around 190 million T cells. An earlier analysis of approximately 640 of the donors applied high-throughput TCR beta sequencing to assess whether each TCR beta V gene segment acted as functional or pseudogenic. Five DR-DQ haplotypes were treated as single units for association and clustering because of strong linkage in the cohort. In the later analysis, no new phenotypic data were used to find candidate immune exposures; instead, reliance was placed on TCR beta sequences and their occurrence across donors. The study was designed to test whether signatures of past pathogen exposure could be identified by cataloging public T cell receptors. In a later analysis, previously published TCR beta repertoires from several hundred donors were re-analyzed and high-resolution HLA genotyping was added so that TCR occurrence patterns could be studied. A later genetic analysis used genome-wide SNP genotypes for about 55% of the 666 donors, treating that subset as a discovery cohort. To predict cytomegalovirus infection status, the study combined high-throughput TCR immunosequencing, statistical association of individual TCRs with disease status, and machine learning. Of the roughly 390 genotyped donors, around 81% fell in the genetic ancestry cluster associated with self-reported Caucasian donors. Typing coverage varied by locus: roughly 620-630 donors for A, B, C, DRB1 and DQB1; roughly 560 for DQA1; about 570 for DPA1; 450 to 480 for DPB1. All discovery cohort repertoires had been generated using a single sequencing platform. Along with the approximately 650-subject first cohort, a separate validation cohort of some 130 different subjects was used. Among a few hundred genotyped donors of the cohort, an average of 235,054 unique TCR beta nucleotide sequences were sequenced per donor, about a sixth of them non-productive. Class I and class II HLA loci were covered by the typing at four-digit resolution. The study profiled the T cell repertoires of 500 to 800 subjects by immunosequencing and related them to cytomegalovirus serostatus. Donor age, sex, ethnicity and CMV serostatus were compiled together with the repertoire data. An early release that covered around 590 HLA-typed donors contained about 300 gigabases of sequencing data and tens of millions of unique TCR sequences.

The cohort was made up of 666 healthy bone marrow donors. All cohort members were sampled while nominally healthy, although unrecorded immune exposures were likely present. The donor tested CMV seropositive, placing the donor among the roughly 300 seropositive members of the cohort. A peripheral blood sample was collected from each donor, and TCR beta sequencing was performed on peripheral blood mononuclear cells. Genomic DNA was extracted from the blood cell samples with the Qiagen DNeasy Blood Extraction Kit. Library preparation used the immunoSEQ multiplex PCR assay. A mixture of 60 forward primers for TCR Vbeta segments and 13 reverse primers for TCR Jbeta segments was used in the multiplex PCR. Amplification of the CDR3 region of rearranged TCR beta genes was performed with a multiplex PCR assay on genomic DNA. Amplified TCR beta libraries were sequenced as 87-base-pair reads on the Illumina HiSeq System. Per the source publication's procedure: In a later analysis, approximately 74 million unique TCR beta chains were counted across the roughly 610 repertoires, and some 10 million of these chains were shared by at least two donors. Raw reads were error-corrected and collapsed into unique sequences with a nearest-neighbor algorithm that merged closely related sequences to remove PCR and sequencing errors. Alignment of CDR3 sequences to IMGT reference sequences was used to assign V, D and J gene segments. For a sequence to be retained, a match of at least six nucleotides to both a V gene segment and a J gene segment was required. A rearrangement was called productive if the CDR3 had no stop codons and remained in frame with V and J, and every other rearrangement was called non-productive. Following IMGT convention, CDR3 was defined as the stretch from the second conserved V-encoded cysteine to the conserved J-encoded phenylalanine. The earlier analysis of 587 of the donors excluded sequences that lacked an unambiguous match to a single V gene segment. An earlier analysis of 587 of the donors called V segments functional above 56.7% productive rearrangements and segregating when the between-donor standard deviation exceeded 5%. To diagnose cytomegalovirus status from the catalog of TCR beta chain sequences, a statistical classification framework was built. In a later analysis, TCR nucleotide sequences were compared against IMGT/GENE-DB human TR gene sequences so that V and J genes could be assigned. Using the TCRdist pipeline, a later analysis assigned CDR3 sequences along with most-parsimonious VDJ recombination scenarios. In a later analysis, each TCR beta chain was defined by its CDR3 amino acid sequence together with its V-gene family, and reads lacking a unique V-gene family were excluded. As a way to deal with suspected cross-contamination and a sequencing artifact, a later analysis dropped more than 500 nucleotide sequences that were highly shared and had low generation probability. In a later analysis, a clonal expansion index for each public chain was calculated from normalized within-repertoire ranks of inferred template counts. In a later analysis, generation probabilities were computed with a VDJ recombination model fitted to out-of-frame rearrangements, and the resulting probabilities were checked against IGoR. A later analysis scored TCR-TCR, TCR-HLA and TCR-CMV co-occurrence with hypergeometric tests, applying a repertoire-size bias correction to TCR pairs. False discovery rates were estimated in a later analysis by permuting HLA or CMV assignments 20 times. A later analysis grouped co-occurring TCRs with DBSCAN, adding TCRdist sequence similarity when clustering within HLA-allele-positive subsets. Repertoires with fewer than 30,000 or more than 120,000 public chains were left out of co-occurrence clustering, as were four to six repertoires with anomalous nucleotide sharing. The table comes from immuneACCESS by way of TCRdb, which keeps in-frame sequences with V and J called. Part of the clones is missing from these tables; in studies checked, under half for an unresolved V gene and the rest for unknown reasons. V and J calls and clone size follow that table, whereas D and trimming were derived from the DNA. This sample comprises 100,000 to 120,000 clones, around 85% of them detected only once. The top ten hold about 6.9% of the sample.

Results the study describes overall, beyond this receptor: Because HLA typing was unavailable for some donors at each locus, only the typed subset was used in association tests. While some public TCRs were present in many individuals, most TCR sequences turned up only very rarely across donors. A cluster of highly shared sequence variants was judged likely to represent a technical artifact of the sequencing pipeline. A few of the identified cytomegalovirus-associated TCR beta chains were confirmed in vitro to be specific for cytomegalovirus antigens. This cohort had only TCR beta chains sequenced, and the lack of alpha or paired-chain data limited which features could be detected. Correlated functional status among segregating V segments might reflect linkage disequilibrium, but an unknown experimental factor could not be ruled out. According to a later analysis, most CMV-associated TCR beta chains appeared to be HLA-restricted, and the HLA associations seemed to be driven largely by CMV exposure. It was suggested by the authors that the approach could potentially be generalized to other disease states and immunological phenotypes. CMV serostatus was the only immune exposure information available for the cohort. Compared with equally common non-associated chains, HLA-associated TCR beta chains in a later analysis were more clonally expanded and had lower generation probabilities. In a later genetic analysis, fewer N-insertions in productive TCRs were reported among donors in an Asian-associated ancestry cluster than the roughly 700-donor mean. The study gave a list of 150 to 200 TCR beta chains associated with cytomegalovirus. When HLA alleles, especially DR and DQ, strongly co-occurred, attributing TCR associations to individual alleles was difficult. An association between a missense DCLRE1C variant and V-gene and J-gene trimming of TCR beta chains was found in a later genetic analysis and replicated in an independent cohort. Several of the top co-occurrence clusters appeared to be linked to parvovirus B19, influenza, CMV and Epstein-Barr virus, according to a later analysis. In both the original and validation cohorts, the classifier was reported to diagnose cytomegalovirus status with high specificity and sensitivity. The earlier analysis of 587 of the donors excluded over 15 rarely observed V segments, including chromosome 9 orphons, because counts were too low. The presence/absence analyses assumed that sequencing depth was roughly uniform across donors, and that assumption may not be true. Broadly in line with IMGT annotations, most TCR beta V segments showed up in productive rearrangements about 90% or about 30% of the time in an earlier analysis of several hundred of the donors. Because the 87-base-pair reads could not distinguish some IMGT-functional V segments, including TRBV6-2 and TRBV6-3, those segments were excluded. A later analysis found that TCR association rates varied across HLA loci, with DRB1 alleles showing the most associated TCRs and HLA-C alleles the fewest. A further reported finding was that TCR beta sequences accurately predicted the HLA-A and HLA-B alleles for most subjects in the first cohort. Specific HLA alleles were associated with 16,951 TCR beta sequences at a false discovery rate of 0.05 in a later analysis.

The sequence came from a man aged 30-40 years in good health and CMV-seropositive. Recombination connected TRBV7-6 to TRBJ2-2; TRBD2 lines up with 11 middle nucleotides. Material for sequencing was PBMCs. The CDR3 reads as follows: CASSKLAGGGNGELFF. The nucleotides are TGTGCCAGCAGCAAGCTAGCGGGGGGCGGTAACGGGGAGCTGTTTTTT.